Given below is one T cell receptor (beta chain) in context. Trimming left V 3 bases short and J 4 bases short, with 19 bases between. The germline gives CDR1 SQVTM, CDR2 ANQGSEA. The CDR3 is made up of 16 amino acids. The authors ran a second PCR of about 6 to 11 cycles using a sample-barcoded 5' primer and a J-beta primer mix. One entry per CDR3 protein results from TCRdb running MiXCR on the 5' RACE reads. The table records roughly 1,300,000 distinct CDR3 sequences, 55% to 75% of them present only once. The data were obtained in a study of blood T cells in healthy people across ages. Material for sequencing was blood. The genes are TRBV29-1 and TRBJ2-1, with D possibly being TRBD2 (6 bases). The TCR was taken from a man aged 18 to 35 in good health. The CDR3 region is CSVEGLTRRNYNEQFF. DNA for the CDR3: TGCAGCGTTGAGGGACTCACTAGGCGCAATTACAATGAGCAGTTCTTC.